This T cell receptor (beta chain) was obtained from a study of shared clonotypes between healthy human individuals. Positively selected for CCR7, the CD45RO-negative cells used as naive CD8 cells excluded terminally differentiated effector memory CD45RA+ cells. Of note for this clone: Its target is not known.

Clones were read by immunoSEQ multiplex PCR, and TCRdb kept only the in-frame ones, dropping some. The table has about 2.1 million clones, 85% to 95% seen once; the top ten hold approximately 1.6%. The CDR3 is made up of 21 amino acids. Germline V gene sequence: CDR1 MNHEY, CDR2 SMNVEV (reference sequence). The ends lost 5 bases at V and 7 bases at J; junction bases unmatched: 27. General study results and limits: Naive subsets usually exceeded memory subsets in estimated richness.

The sequenced sample was naive CD8+ T cells from PBMCs. This clonotype originated in a man aged 18 to 29 in good health. Some clones in this sample may be carry-over from other donors' samples. The gene calls are TRBV27 and TRBJ1-2; 11 bases fit TRBD1. In nucleotides, the CDR3 is TGTGCCAGCAGTCCCTTAGGGGGGAGGTTCGAGGACAGGGGGCATGAAGTTGGCTACACCTTC. This sequence encodes CASSPLGGRFEDRGHEVGYTF.